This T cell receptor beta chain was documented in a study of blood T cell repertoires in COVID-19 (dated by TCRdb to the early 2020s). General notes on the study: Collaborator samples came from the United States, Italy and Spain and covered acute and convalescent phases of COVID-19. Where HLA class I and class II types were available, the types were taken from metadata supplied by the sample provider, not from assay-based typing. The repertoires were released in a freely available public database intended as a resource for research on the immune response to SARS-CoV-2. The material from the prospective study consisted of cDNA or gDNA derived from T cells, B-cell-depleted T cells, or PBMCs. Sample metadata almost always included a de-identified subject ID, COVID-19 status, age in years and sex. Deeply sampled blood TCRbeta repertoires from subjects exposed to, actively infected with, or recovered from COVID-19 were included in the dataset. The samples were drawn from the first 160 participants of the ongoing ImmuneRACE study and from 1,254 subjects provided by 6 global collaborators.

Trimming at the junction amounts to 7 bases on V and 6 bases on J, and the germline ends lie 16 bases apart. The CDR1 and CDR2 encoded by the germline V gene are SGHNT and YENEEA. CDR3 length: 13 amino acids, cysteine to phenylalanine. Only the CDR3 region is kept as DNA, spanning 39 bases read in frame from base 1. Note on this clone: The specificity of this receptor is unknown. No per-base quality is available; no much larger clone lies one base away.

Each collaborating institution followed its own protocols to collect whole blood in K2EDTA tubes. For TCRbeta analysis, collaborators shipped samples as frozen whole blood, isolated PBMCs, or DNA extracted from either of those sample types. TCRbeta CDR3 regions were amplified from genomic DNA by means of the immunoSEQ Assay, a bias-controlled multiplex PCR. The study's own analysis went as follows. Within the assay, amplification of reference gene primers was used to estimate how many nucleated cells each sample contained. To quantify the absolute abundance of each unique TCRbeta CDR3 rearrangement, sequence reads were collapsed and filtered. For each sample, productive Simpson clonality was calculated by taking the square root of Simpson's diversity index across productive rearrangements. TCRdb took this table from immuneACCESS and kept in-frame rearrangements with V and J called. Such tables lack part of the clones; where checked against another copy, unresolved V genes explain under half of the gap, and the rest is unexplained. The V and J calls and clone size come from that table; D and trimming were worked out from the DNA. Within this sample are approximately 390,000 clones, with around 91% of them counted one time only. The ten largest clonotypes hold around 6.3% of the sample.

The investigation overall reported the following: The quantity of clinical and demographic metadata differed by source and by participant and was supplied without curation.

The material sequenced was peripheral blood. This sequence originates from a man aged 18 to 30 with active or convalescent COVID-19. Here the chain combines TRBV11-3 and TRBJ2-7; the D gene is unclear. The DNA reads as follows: TGTGCCAGCAAATTCGGAGACGAGGCCGAGCAGTACTTC. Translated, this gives CASKFGDEAEQYF.